One and the same sample provided the 16 T cell receptor beta chains below, sequenced in a study of OX40 agonist ivuxolimab in advanced cancers. The table came from immunoSEQ multiplex PCR; TCRdb's copy has only in-frame clones and leaves some out. The sample has 50,000 or so clones, about 88% seen once; the top ten hold around 4.7%. Sample: CD4+ or CD8+ T cells sorted from blood, taken in a trial of the OX40 agonist ivuxolimab. All receptors derive from an adult with an advanced solid tumor such as melanoma, head and neck, liver or kidney cancer.

The chain has TRBV13 and TRBJ2-1; D may be TRBD2 (6 bases). The CDR3 extends over 15 amino acids. CDR1 and CDR2 from the germline V gene are PRHDT and FYEKMQ (reference sequence). Trimming took off 4 bases at V and 2 bases at J, with 12 bases between the two ends. CDR3 bases: TGTGCCAGCAGCTCGGGGGTAAGCGCCTACAATGAGCAGTTCTTC. It encodes CASSSGVSAYNEQFF.

The V gene is TRBV6-6, the J gene TRBJ2-2; D possibly corresponds to TRBD1 (5 bases). CDR3 length equals 12 residues. V lost 2 bases, J lost 7 bases, and 5 bases lay in between. Germline V gene sequence: CDR1 MNHNY, CDR2 SVGAGI (reference sequence). In nucleotides, the CDR3 is TGTGCCAGCAGTTACCAGGGCGGGGAGCTGTTTTTT. Protein: CASSYQGGELFF.

The rearrangement uses TRBV11-2 and TRBJ1-4, with D perhaps matching TRBD1 (6 bases). Germline CDR1 and CDR2: SGHAT and FQNNGV. Trimming shortened V by 5 bases and J by 8 bases, and 18 bases separated the two germline ends. The CDR3 has 15 residues. The CDR3 is CASSPSAGAEEKLFF. CDR3 DNA: TGTGCCAGCAGCCCCTCGGCGGGGGCCGAGGAAAAACTGTTTTTT.

The chain joins TRBV11-3 to TRBJ2-3, with 7 bases lining up with TRBD2. The germline V gene has CDR1 SGHNT and CDR2 YENEEA. Trimming took 5 bases from V and 1 from J; bases not matched to a gene: 9. This CDR3 is 16 amino acids long. The CDR3: CASSKNGRAGTDTQYF. Here the CDR3 DNA reads TGTGCCAGCAGCAAGAATGGGAGGGCCGGCACAGATACGCAGTATTTT. Together with reference TRBV11-3 and TRBJ2-3, the CDR3 gives the full variable domain: EAGVVQSPRYKIIEKKQPVAFWCNPISGHNTLYWYLQNLGQGPELLIRYENEEAVDDSQLPKDRFSAERLKGVDSTLKIQPAELGDSAVYLCASSKNGRAGTDTQYFGPGTRLTVL.

The V gene is TRBV19, the J gene TRBJ1-1; unclear D gene. The CDR3 covers 15 residues. CDR1 is LNHDA, CDR2 SQIVND, per germline (reference sequence). The germline V and J ends were trimmed by 10 bases and 1 base, with 19 bases remaining between them. For the CDR3, the DNA is TGTGCCACTAGACCCTCGGTTGAGGGGAACACTGAAGCTTTCTTT. It translates to CATRPSVEGNTEAFF.

The V and J genes are TRBV11-1 and TRBJ2-5; D gene ambiguous. The germline gives CDR1 SGHAT, CDR2 FQDESV (reference sequence). V shed 1 base and J shed 4 bases, with 7 bases lying between them. This CDR3 spans 13 amino acids. The CDR3 spells CASSLGGPETQYF. The CDR3 DNA is TGTGCCAGCAGCTTAGGGGGTCCAGAGACCCAGTACTTC.

Comments on this clone: One junction end disagrees with the germline gene, perhaps due to a read error. This chain joins TRBV28 and TRBJ1-2, with 8 bases matching TRBD1. This CDR3 has 13 amino acids. Germline CDR1 and CDR2: MDHEN and SYDVKM. The CDR3 is CASSLTGGATGAF. The DNA for the CDR3 is TGTGCCAGCAGTCTTACAGGGGGAGCTACAGGCGCCTTC.

The gene calls are TRBV6-1 and TRBJ2-5; the match to TRBD2 covers 8 bases. From germline, CDR1 is MNHNS and CDR2 SASEGT. There are 16 residues in the CDR3. With V trimmed by 3 bases and J by 5 bases, 11 bases remained unmatched. This CDR3 reads CASSDVSGSGGETQYF. CDR3 in DNA: TGTGCCAGCAGTGATGTCAGCGGGAGCGGCGGTGAGACCCAGTACTTC.

This sequence joins TRBV4-3 and TRBJ1-5, with a tentative D call TRBD1 (5 bases). The CDR3 contains 16 residues. V was shortened by 0 bases and J by 6 bases, with 15 bases between the two germline ends. Germline CDR1 reads LGHNA; CDR2 reads YSLEER. The CDR3 loop is CASSQEYRDGSQPQHF. Here the CDR3 DNA reads TGCGCCAGCAGCCAAGAATATAGGGACGGGAGTCAGCCCCAGCATTTT.

This clone was observed once. The chain recombines TRBV5-1 with TRBJ2-2; D call uncertain. This CDR3 spans 14 amino acids. V shed 6 bases and J shed 6 bases, with 15 bases lying between them. Germline lookup yields CDR1 SGHRS and CDR2 YFSETQ. The CDR3 region has the DNA TGCGCCAGCACCCAAGGGCTTGGGTCCGGGGAGCTGTTTTTT. It codes for CASTQGLGSGELFF.

V is TRBV7-2 and J is TRBJ2-3; D is perhaps TRBD2 (6 bases). This CDR3 has 13 residues. Germline CDR1 is SGHTA and CDR2 is FQGNSA. Trimming took 4 bases from V and 5 from J, leaving 10 bases between them. The CDR3 DNA is TGTGCCAGCAGCTCCTGGAGGGAAGATACGCAGTATTTT. This codes for CASSSWREDTQYF.

The chain employs TRBV9 and TRBJ2-5; 11 bases align to TRBD1. Looked up from germline, CDR1 is SGDLS and CDR2 is YYNGEE. CDR3 size: 15 residues. J gave up 2 bases and V 4 bases, and 4 bases lay outside the gene matches. The CDR3 DNA reads TGTGCCAGCAGCCGGGACAGGGGGAGGCAAGAGACCCAGTACTTC. Its protein is CASSRDRGRQETQYF.

The CDR3 coding sequence is TGCGCCAGCAGCCAAGATTTCGAGGCTAGCGGGAGTGGTTGGTCCTACAATGAGCAGTTCTTC. It yields the protein CASSQDFEASGSGWSYNEQFF. The chain has TRBV4-3 and TRBJ2-1, with 10 positions matching TRBD2. Per germline, CDR1 LGHNA and CDR2 YSLEER. CDR3 length: 21 amino acids. V gave up 0 bases and J gave up 1 base; unmatched junction bases: 15.

The chain combines TRBV27 with TRBJ2-7, with no clear D. CDR3 length: 13 amino acids. Per germline, CDR1 MNHEY and CDR2 SMNVEV (reference sequence). Trimming took off 6 bases at V and 3 bases at J, with 12 bases between the two ends. CDR3 DNA sequence: TGTGCCAGCAGACCCGCGGTAAGCTACGAGCAGTACTTC. Amino acids: CASRPAVSYEQYF.

This sequence joins TRBV19 and TRBJ2-6; D is unclear. This CDR3 is 19 amino acids long. The V gene's germline CDR1 is LNHDA and CDR2 SQIVND (reference sequence). Trimming took 4 bases from V and 2 from J, leaving 21 bases between them. CDR3 amino acids: CASSTPVDGRITGANVLTF. Here the CDR3 DNA reads TGTGCCAGTAGTACACCGGTGGACGGACGAATAACTGGGGCCAACGTCCTGACTTTC.

The chain recombines TRBV11-1 with TRBJ2-7; 7 bases agree with TRBD1. Germline-derived CDR1 and CDR2 are SGHAT and FQDESV (reference sequence). V lost 5 bases, J lost 3 bases, and 10 bases stayed unmatched. This CDR3 comprises 15 residues. This CDR3 reads CASSTGETPFYEQYF. CDR3 nucleotides: TGTGCCAGCAGCACAGGGGAAACCCCATTCTACGAGCAGTACTTC.